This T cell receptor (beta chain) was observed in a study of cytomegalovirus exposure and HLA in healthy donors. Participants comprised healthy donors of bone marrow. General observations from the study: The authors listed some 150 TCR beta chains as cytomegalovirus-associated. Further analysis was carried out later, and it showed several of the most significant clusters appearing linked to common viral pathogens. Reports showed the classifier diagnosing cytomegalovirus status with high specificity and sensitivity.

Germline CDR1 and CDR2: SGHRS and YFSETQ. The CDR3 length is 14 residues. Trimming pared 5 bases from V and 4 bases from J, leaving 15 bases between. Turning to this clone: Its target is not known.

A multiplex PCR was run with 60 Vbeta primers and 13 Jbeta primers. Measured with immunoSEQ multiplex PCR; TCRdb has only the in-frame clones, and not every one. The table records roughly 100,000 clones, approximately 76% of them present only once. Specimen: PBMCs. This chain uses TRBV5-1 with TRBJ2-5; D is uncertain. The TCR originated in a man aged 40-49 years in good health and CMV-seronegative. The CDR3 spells CASSGGARPETQYF. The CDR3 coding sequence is TGCGCCAGCAGTGGCGGTGCGCGGCCAGAGACCCAGTACTTC.